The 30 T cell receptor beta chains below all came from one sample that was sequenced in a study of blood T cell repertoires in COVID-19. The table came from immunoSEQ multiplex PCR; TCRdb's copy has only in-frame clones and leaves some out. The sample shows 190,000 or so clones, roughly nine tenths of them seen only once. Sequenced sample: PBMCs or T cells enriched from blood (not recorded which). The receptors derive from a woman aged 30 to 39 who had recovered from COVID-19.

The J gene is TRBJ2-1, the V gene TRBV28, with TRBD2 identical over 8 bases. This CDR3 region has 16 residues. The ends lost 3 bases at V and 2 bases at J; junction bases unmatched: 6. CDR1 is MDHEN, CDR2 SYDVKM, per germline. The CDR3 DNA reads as TGTGCCAGCAGTTTTCATCAGCGGGGGCCCTACAATGAGCAGTTCTTC. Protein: CASSFHQRGPYNEQFF. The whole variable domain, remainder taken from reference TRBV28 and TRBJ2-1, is DVKVTQSSRYLVKRTGEKVFLECVQDMDHENMFWYRQDPGLGLRLIYFSYDVKMKEKGDIPEGYSVSREKKERFSLILESASTNQTSMYLCASSFHQRGPYNEQFFGPGTRLTVL.

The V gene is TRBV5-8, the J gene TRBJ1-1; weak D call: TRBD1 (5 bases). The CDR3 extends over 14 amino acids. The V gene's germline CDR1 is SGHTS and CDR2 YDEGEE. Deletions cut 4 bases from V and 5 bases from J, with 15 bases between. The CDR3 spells CASSLPSRVTEAFF. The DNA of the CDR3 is TGTGCCAGCAGCCTACCAAGCAGGGTAACTGAAGCTTTCTTT.

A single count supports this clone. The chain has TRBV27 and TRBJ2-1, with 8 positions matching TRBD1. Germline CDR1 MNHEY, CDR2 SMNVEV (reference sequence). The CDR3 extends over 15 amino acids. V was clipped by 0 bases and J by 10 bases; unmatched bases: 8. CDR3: CASSLSGQVHVEQFF. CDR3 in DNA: TGTGCCAGCAGTTTATCGGGACAGGTCCATGTGGAGCAGTTCTTC.

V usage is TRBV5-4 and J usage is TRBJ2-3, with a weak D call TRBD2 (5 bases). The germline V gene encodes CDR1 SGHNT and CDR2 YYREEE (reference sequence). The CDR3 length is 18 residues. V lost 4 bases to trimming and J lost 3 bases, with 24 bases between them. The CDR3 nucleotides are TGTGCCAGCAGCGCTGGAACCCTCGTTAGGAGGCTAACAGATACGCAGTATTTT. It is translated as CASSAGTLVRRLTDTQYF.

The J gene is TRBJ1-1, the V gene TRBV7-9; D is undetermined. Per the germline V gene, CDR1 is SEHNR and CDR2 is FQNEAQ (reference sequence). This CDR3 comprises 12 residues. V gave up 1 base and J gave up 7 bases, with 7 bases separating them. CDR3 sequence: CASSLGAYEAFF. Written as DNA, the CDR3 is TGTGCCAGCAGCTTAGGAGCGTATGAAGCTTTCTTT.

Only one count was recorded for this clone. CDR3 nucleotides: TGTGCCTGGAGGGGGCAGGGGGAGAAGACGAGCTCTGGAAACACCATATATTTT. Its protein product is CAWRGQGEKTSSGNTIYF. The chain joins TRBV30 to TRBJ1-3; 7 nucleotides line up with TRBD1. Per germline, CDR1 GTSNPN and CDR2 SVGIG (reference sequence). This CDR3 is 18 amino acids long. V dropped 3 bases and J dropped 0; count of bases not matched to a gene: 14. Full variable domain (remainder filled in from reference TRBV30 and TRBJ1-3): SQTIHQWPATLVQPVGSPLSLECTVEGTSNPNLYWYRQAAGRGLQLLFYSVGIGQISSEVPQNLSASRPQDRQFILSSKKLLLSDSGFYLCAWRGQGEKTSSGNTIYFGEGSWLTVV.

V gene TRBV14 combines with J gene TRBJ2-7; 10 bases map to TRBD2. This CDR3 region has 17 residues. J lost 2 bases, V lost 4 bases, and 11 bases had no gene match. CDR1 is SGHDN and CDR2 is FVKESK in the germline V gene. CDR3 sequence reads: CASSPRPLAGVPYEQYF. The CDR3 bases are TGTGCCAGCAGCCCCCGGCCCCTAGCGGGAGTCCCCTACGAGCAGTACTTC.

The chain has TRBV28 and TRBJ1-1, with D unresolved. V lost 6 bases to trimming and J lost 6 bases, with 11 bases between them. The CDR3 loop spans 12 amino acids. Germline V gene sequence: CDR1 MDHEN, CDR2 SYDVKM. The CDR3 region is CASRGGIPEAFF. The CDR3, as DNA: TGTGCCAGCAGAGGAGGAATCCCTGAAGCTTTCTTT.

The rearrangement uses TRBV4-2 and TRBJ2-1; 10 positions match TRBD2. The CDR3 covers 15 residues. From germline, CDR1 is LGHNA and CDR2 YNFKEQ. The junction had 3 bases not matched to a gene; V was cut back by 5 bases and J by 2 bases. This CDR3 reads CASSLAGGTYNEQFF. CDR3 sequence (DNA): TGTGCCAGCAGCTTAGCGGGAGGAACCTACAATGAGCAGTTCTTC.

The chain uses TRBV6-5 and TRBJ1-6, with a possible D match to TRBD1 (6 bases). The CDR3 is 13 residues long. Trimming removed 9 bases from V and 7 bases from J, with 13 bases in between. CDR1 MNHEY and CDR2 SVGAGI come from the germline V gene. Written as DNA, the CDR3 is TGTGCCAGGGCGACAGGAATCAATTCACCCCTCCACTTT. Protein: CARATGINSPLHF.

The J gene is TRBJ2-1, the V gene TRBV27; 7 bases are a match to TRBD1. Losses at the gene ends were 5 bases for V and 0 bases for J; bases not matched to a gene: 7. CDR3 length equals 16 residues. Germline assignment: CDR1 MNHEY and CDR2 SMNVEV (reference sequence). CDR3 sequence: CASSPARDSSYNEQFF. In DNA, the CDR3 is TGTGCCAGCAGTCCAGCACGGGACAGCTCCTACAATGAGCAGTTCTTC.

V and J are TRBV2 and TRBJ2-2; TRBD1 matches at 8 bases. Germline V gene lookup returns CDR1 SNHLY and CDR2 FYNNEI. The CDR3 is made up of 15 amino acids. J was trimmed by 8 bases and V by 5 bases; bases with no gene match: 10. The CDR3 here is CASSPTGQGRGELFF. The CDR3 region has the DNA TGTGCCAGCAGTCCTACAGGACAGGGTAGAGGGGAGCTGTTTTTT.

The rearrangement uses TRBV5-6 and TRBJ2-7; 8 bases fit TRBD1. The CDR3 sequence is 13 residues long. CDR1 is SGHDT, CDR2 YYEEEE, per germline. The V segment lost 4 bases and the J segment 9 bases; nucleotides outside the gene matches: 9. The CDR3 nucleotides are TGTGCCAGCAGCCTGAGCGACAGGGGAGGGCAGTACTTC. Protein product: CASSLSDRGGQYF.

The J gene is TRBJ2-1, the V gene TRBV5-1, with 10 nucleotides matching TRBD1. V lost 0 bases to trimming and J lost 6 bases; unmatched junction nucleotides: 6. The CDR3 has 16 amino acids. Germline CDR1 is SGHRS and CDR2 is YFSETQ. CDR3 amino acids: CASSLGDRGPVNEQFF. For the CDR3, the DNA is TGCGCCAGCAGCTTGGGAGACAGGGGGCCGGTCAATGAGCAGTTCTTC.

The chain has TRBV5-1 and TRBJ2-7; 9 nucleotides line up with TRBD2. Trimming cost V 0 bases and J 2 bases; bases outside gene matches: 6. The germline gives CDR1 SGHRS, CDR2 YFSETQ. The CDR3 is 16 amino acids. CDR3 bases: TGCGCCAGCAGCTTGGCCTTGACTAGCGGTACCTACGAGCAGTACTTC. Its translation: CASSLALTSGTYEQYF.

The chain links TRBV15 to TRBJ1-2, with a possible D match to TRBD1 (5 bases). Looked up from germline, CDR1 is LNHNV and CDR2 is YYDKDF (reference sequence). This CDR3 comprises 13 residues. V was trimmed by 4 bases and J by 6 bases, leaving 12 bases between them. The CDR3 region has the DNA TGTGCCACCAGCACCGGGACTCAGCATGGCTACACCTTC. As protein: CATSTGTQHGYTF.

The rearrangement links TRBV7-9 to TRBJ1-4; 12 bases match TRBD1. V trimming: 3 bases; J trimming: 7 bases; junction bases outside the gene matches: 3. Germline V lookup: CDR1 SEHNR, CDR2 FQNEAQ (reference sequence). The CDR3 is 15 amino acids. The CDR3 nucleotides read TGTGCCAGCAGCTTGGGACAGGGGGCGCCTGAAAAACTGTTTTTT. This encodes CASSLGQGAPEKLFF.

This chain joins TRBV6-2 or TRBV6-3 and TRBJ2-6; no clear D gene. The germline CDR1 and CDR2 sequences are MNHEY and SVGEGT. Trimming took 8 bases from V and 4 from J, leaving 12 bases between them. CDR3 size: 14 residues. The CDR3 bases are TGTGCCAGCGGCCGCACAGACGGGGCCAACGTCCTGACTTTC. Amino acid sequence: CASGRTDGANVLTF.

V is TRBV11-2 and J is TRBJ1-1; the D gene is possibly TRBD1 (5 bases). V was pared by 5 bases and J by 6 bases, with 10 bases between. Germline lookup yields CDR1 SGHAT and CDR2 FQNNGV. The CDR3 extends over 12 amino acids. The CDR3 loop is CASSLWGAEAFF. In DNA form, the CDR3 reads TGTGCCAGCAGCCTTTGGGGGGCTGAAGCTTTCTTT.

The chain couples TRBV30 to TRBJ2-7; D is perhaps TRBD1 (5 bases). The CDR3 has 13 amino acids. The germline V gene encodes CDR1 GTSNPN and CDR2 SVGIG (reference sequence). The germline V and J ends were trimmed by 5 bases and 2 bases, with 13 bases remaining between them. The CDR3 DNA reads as TGTGCCTGGGGTTTTGACAGCACCTACGAGCAGTACTTC. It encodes CAWGFDSTYEQYF.

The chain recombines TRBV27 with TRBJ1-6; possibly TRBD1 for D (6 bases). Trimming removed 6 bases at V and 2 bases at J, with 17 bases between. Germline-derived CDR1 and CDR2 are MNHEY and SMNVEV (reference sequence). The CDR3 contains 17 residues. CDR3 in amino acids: CASSRTTGRTYNSPLHF. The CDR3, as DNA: TGTGCCAGCAGCCGCACGACAGGACGGACCTATAATTCACCCCTCCACTTT.

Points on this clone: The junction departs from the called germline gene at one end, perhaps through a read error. CDR3 DNA sequence: TGTGCCAGCAGAGAAGCACAGCCTTCTAACTATGGCTACACCTTC. Translated: CASREAQPSNYGYTF. This rearrangement joins TRBV6-1 to TRBJ1-2; D remains ambiguous. Germline CDR1 and CDR2: MNHNS and SASEGT. The CDR3 is 15 amino acids.

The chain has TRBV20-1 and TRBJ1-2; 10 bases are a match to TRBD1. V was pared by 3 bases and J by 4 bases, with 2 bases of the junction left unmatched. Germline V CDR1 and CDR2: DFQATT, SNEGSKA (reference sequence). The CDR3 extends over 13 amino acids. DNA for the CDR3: TGCAGTGCTAGTGGGGACAGGGGCTATGGCTACACCTTC. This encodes CSASGDRGYGYTF.

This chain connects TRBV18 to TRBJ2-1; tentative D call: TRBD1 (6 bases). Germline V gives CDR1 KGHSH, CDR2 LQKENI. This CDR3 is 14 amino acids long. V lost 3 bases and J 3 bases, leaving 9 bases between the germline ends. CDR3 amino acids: CASSPGAGYNEQFF. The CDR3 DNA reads TGTGCCAGCTCACCGGGGGCCGGCTACAATGAGCAGTTCTTC.

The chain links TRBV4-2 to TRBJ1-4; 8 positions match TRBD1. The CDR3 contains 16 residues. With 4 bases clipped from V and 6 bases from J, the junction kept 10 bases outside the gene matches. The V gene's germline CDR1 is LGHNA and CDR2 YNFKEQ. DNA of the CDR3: TGTGCCAGCAGCCGCCGCCCGGACAGGGTGTATGAAAAACTGTTTTTT. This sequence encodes CASSRRPDRVYEKLFF.

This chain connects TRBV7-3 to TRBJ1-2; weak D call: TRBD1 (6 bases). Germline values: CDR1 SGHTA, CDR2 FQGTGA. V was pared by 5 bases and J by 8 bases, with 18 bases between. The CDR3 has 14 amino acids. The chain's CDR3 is CASSLGTPRHGYTF. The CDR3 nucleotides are TGTGCCAGCAGCCTCGGGACACCTCGTCACGGCTACACCTTC.

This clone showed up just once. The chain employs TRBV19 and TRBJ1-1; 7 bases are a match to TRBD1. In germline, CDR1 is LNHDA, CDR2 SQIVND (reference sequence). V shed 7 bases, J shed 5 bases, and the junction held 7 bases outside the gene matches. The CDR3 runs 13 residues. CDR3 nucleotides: TGTGCCAGTACTGACAGGGTGAGGACTGAAGCTTTCTTT. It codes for CASTDRVRTEAFF.

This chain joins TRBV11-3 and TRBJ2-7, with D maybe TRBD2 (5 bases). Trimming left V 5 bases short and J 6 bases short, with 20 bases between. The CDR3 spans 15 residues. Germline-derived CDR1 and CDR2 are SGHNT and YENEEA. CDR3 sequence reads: CASSGSGWGSSEQYF. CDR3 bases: TGTGCCAGCAGCGGCTCGGGGTGGGGATCGTCCGAGCAGTACTTC.

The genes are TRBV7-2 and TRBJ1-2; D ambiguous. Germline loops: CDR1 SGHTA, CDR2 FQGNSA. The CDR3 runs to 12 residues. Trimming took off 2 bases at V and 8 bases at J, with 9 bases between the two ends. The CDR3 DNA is TGTGCCAGCAGCTTATCGGCAGGCGGCTACACCTTC. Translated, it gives CASSLSAGGYTF. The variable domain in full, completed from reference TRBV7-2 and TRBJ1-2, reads GAGVSQSPSNKVTEKGKDVELRCDPISGHTALYWYRQSLGQGLEFLIYFQGNSAPDKSGLPSDRFSAERTGGSVSTLTIQRTQQEDSAVYLCASSLSAGGYTFGSGTRLTVV.

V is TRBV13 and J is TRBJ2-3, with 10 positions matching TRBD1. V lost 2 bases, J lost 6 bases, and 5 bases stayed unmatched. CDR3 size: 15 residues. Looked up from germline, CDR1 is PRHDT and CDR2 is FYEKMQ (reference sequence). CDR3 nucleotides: TGTGCCAGCAGCTTAAGGGGACAGGGGATCGATACGCAGTATTTT. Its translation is CASSLRGQGIDTQYF.